Below, 3 T cell receptor beta chains from the same sample are listed, as sequenced in a study of T cell repertoires in cytomegalovirus infection. TCRdb itself ran the reads through MiXCR, one entry per CDR3 protein. The top ten hold 43% of the sample, which has about 470,000 distinct CDR3 sequences, 42% seen once. Their cognate antigens are unknown. Sequenced material: cultured PBMCs, taken from culture after CMV antigen stimulation. The receptor source for this set is a human donor in good health (CMV status not recorded). Some clones in this sample may be carry-over from other donors' samples.

A few counts support this clonotype. The chain couples TRBV4-1 to TRBJ1-2, with 8 bases matching TRBD1. V shed 3 bases and J 2 bases; nucleotides not matched to a gene: 5. The CDR3 sequence is 15 residues long. The germline gives CDR1 MGHRA, CDR2 YSYEKL. The CDR3 reads CASSQPRTGNYGYTF. The CDR3, as DNA: TGCGCCAGCAGCCAGCCGCGGACAGGGAACTATGGCTACACCTTC.

The chain combines TRBV7-2 with TRBJ2-1, with a tentative D call TRBD2 (5 bases). Germline V gene sequence: CDR1 SGHTA, CDR2 FQGNSA. Trimming stripped 1 base from V and 15 bases from J, with 22 bases between. The CDR3 has 15 residues. DNA for the CDR3: TGTGCCAGCAGCTTAGTCGGGGTCCAATACTTAGTGCTGTTCTTC. It encodes CASSLVGVQYLVLFF.

V is TRBV10-3 and J is TRBJ2-1; 9 bases fit TRBD1. The V and J ends lost 1 base and 5 bases, in that order; junction bases with no gene match: 6. From germline, CDR1 is ENHRY and CDR2 SYGVKD. The CDR3 spans 16 residues. The CDR3 loop is CAISEFGTGSDNEQFF. DNA for the CDR3: TGTGCCATCAGTGAGTTCGGGACAGGGTCGGACAATGAGCAGTTCTTC.